The present TCR beta chain was sequenced within a study of memory CD4+ T cells and cytomegalovirus serostatus. General study results and limits: Suggested: most of the CMV-linked TCR signature lies in CD4+ memory cells.

TCRdb's copy holds only in-frame clones and misses some; the assay was immunoSEQ multiplex PCR. Of under 35,000 clones in the sample, about 80% were seen once. Comment on this clone: The target antigen is unknown.

The sort gate was single viable CD3+CD4+CD8-CD45RO+ cells for memory CD4+ T cells. V lost 1 base to trimming and J lost 6 bases, with 7 bases between them. The length of the CDR3 is 13 residues. Germline CDR1 SGHDN, CDR2 FVKESK. The chain carries TRBV14 and TRBJ1-5; D is ambiguous. The TCR sequence derives from an adult in good health and CMV-seronegative. The sequencing input was memory CD4+ T cells from blood. This CDR3 is CASSQGWAQPQHF. CDR3 bases: TGTGCCAGCAGCCAAGGGTGGGCTCAGCCCCAGCATTTT.